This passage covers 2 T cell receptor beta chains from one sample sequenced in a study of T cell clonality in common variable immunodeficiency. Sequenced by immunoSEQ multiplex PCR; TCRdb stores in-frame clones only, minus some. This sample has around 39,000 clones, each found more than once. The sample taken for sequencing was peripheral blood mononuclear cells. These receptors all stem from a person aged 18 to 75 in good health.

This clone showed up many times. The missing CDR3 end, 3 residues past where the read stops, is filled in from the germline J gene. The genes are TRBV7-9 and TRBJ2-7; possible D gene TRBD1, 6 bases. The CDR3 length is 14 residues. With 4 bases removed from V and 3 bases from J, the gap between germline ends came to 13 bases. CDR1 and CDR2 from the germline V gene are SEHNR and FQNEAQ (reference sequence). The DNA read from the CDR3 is TGTGCCAGCAGCTCCGGACAGCGAATCTACGAG. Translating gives CASSSGQRIYE. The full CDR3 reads CASSSGQRIYEQYF.

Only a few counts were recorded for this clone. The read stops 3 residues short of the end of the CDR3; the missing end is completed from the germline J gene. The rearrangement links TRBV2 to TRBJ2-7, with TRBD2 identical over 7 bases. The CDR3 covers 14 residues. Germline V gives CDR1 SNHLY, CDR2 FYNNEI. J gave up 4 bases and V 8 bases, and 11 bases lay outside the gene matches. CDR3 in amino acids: CASFGGGGIYEQYF. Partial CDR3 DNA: TGTGCCAGCTTTGGTGGGGGGGGTATATACGAG.